The rows below give T cell receptor beta chains drawn from one sample of a study of vaccination effects on CD4 cells after COVID-19. TCRdb's table, derived via immunoSEQ multiplex PCR, lists solely in-frame clones and lacks some. This table has about 73,000 clones, 73% appearing once. Their antigen targets remain unknown. The material was CD4+ T cells from PBMCs cultured without peptide, obtained after COVID-19 vaccination. The receptors come from a human donor who received a COVID-19 vaccine. CDR3s include the opening cysteine and the closing phenylalanine or tryptophan. A D gene is named only where the DNA matches it firmly. A clone size is listed for some rows: how often the clone was seen (once, few, many), or a class if it is expanded.

d_call clone_size j_call v_call cdr3_aa cdr3_nt
- - TRBJ1-3 TRBV9 CASSALPGSGNTIYF TGTGCCAGCAGCGCCCTCCCCGGGTCCGGAAACACCATATATTTT
- - TRBJ1-5 TRBV5-8 CASSHPDTSNQPQHF TGTGCCAGCAGCCATCCCGACACCTCAAATCAGCCCCAGCATTTT
TRBD2 once TRBJ2-5 TRBV19 CASSISTSGGTQETQYF TGTGCCAGTAGTATAAGCACTAGCGGGGGAACTCAAGAGACCCAGTACTTC
TRBD1 - TRBJ2-1 TRBV5-8 CASPGTGGYNEQFF TGTGCCAGCCCCGGGACAGGGGGCTACAATGAGCAGTTCTTC
- - TRBJ1-3 TRBV2 CASNAGLSGNTIYF TGTGCCAGCAATGCGGGACTTTCTGGAAACACCATATATTTT
- - TRBJ1-3 TRBV9 CASSEGRFGNTIYF TGTGCCAGCAGCGAGGGCCGGTTCGGAAACACCATATATTTT
- few TRBJ1-1 TRBV11-3 CASSRPGEGREAFF TGTGCCAGCAGCCGACCGGGAGAAGGCAGGGAAGCTTTCTTT
TRBD2 - TRBJ2-3 TRBV30 CAWSLGNSGGVRDTQYF TGTGCCTGGAGTCTAGGTAATAGCGGGGGGGTTCGCGATACGCAGTATTTT
- - TRBJ2-2 TRBV7-2 CASSLYAGQTNTGELFF TGTGCCAGCAGCTTATACGCGGGACAGACGAACACCGGGGAGCTGTTTTTT
- - TRBJ1-1 TRBV3-1/TRBV3-2 CASSQAAGNTEAFF TGTGCCAGCAGCCAAGCGGCAGGGAACACTGAAGCTTTCTTT
- - TRBJ2-2 TRBV24-1 CASALGFTGTGELFF TGTGCCTCTGCTCTTGGTTTCACAGGGACCGGGGAGCTGTTTTTT
TRBD2 - TRBJ2-1 TRBV28 CASQGAGDHNEQFF TGTGCCAGCCAGGGAGCGGGGGATCACAATGAGCAGTTCTTC
- - TRBJ2-1 TRBV6-5 CASSYVSSYNEQFF TGTGCCAGCAGTTACGTGAGCTCCTACAATGAGCAGTTCTTC
- - TRBJ2-1 TRBV24-1 CATTPGTSSYNEQFF TGTGCCACCACCCCGGGAACCAGCTCCTACAATGAGCAGTTCTTC
- - TRBJ2-3 TRBV9 CASSVLDSPTDTQYF TGTGCCAGCAGCGTATTAGACTCCCCCACAGATACGCAGTATTTT
- once TRBJ2-5 TRBV6-5 CASRRVVQETQYF TGTGCCAGCAGACGAGTAGTGCAAGAGACCCAGTACTTC
- - TRBJ1-1 TRBV10-1 CASSSGSMNTEAFF TGCGCCAGCAGCTCAGGGTCCATGAACACTGAAGCTTTCTTT
- - TRBJ1-5 TRBV6-2/TRBV6-3 CASSYSEGQPQHF TGTGCCAGCAGTTACTCGGAGGGACAGCCCCAGCATTTT
TRBD1 - TRBJ2-4 TRBV5-1 CASSWAGTGVVENIQYF TGCGCCAGCAGCTGGGCCGGGACAGGGGTTGTCGAAAACATTCAGTACTTC
TRBD1 - TRBJ1-3 TRBV12-3/TRBV12-4 CASRRQGGNTIYF TGTGCCAGCAGACGACAGGGGGGAAACACCATATATTTT
- - TRBJ1-5 TRBV5-1 CASSLAGGGNQPQHF TGCGCCAGCAGCTTGGCGGGTGGAGGCAATCAGCCCCAGCATTTT
- - TRBJ2-3 TRBV10-2 CASSAADTQYF TGCGCCAGCAGTGCGGCAGATACGCAGTATTTT
TRBD1 - TRBJ1-6 TRBV5-1 CASSSQTGVSPLHF TGCGCCAGCAGCTCACAAACAGGGGTTTCACCCCTCCACTTT
TRBD1 few TRBJ1-2 TRBV19 CASRQGAVYGYTF TGTGCCAGTAGACAGGGGGCGGTCTATGGCTACACCTTC
- - TRBJ1-2 TRBV5-1 CASSSDIGSSYTF TGCGCCAGCAGCTCTGACATCGGAAGTAGCTACACCTTC
TRBD1 few TRBJ1-5 TRBV5-1 CASSFGTGANQPQHF TGCGCCAGCAGCTTCGGGACAGGCGCAAATCAGCCCCAGCATTTT
TRBD1 once TRBJ1-2 TRBV7-8 CASSPWTGYGGYTF TGTGCCAGCAGCCCGTGGACAGGTTATGGGGGCTACACCTTC
TRBD1 once TRBJ1-2 TRBV7-9 CASSLVRDRGGGYTF TGTGCCAGCAGCTTAGTAAGGGACAGGGGAGGTGGCTACACCTTC
- few TRBJ2-1 TRBV19 CASSIRDIGSYNEQFF TGTGCCAGTAGTATCCGGGACATCGGCTCCTACAATGAGCAGTTCTTC
- - TRBJ1-2 TRBV5-1 CASSFGTFGYGYTF TGCGCCAGCAGCTTTGGGACGTTCGGGTATGGCTACACCTTC
- - TRBJ2-5 TRBV6-5 CASSYGGKTQYF TGTGCCAGCAGTTACGGGGGCAAGACCCAGTACTTC
- once TRBJ1-6 TRBV6-4 CASSVHRVNSPLHF TGTGCCAGCAGTGTCCACAGGGTCAATTCACCCCTCCACTTT
- - TRBJ2-3 TRBV30 CAWRATGVSDTQYF TGTGCCTGGAGGGCGACCGGGGTGTCAGATACGCAGTATTTT